The rows below give T cell receptor beta chains drawn from one sample of a study of control samples from healthy donors and cancer patients. Method: immunoSEQ multiplex PCR; TCRdb's copy keeps in-frame clones and lacks some. The sample lists tens of thousands of clones; 91% were seen once. Sequencing was performed on blood. Receptor source: a young man in good health. Both conserved end residues are part of each CDR3. D genes are given only for firm matches. Size is stated for part of the rows, as once, few or many counts, or as a class when the clone is expanded.

clone_size: .
d_call: .
v_call: TRBV15
j_call: TRBJ2-3
cdr3_nt: TGTGCCACCAGCAGACCCACCCCGGGGTTCTCAGATACGCAGTATTTT
cdr3_aa: CATSRPTPGFSDTQYF

clone_size: .
d_call: TRBD1
v_call: TRBV28
j_call: TRBJ2-4
cdr3_nt: TGTGCCAGCAGTTTAGAGGGGGCTGCCAAAAACATTCAGTACTTC
cdr3_aa: CASSLEGAAKNIQYF

clone_size: .
d_call: TRBD1
v_call: TRBV2
j_call: TRBJ1-1
cdr3_nt: TGTGCCAGCATTCAGGGGGGGGGCACTGAAGCTTTCTTT
cdr3_aa: CASIQGGGTEAFF

clone_size: .
d_call: .
v_call: TRBV3-1/TRBV3-2
j_call: TRBJ1-1
cdr3_nt: TGTGCCAGCAGCCAAGGGGTTTCCTTTGGGACTGAAGCTTTCTTT
cdr3_aa: CASSQGVSFGTEAFF

clone_size: .
d_call: .
v_call: TRBV14
j_call: TRBJ2-4
cdr3_nt: TGTGCCAGCAGCCAAAGTGGTTTAGCCAAAAACATTCAGTACTTC
cdr3_aa: CASSQSGLAKNIQYF

clone_size: .
d_call: .
v_call: TRBV7-8
j_call: TRBJ1-2
cdr3_nt: TGTGCCAGCAGCCTACTTATGCCGCACAGAGATTTAAAGAATGGCTACACCTTC
cdr3_aa: CASSLLMPHRDLKNGYTF

clone_size: .
d_call: TRBD1
v_call: TRBV4-1
j_call: TRBJ1-5
cdr3_nt: TGCGCCAGCAGCCAAGTACAGGGGAATCAGCCCCAGCATTTT
cdr3_aa: CASSQVQGNQPQHF

clone_size: .
d_call: TRBD2
v_call: TRBV28
j_call: TRBJ2-3
cdr3_nt: TGTGCCAGCAGTTTAAGGGGACTAGCAGCGGCAGATACGCAGTATTTT
cdr3_aa: CASSLRGLAAADTQYF

clone_size: .
d_call: TRBD2
v_call: TRBV5-4
j_call: TRBJ2-3
cdr3_nt: TGTGCCAGCAGCACCGGGACTAGCGGGATCTCCGGCACAGATACGCAGTATTTT
cdr3_aa: CASSTGTSGISGTDTQYF

clone_size: .
d_call: .
v_call: TRBV7-9
j_call: TRBJ2-2
cdr3_nt: TGTGCCAGCAGGGTGGCGGGGAGTACTGGGGAGCTGTTTTTT
cdr3_aa: CASRVAGSTGELFF

clone_size: .
d_call: TRBD2
v_call: TRBV6-5
j_call: TRBJ2-1
cdr3_nt: TGTGCCAGCAGTTACTCGAATAGCGGGGGTGAGCAGTTCTTC
cdr3_aa: CASSYSNSGGEQFF

clone_size: .
d_call: TRBD2
v_call: TRBV7-9
j_call: TRBJ2-3
cdr3_nt: TGTGCCAGCAGCCCACCCCTAGCGGGAGGAGGCACAGATACGCAGTATTTT
cdr3_aa: CASSPPLAGGGTDTQYF

clone_size: .
d_call: TRBD2
v_call: TRBV4-2
j_call: TRBJ2-1
cdr3_nt: TGTGCCAGCAGCCAAGAAGCTAGCGGGGACTACAATGAGCAGTTCTTC
cdr3_aa: CASSQEASGDYNEQFF

clone_size: .
d_call: .
v_call: TRBV5-4
j_call: TRBJ2-7
cdr3_nt: TGTGCCAGCAGCTTGAAGAAGGGAAGGGGGGGTTACGAGCAGTACTTC
cdr3_aa: CASSLKKGRGGYEQYF

clone_size: .
d_call: .
v_call: TRBV2
j_call: TRBJ1-6
cdr3_nt: TGTGCCAGCACGGGGGCCTATAATTCACCCCTCCACTTT
cdr3_aa: CASTGAYNSPLHF

clone_size: .
d_call: TRBD1
v_call: TRBV5-1
j_call: TRBJ1-3
cdr3_nt: TGCGCCAGCAGCTTCAATGCCGGGACAGAAGGTAACACCATATATTTT
cdr3_aa: CASSFNAGTEGNTIYF

clone_size: few
d_call: TRBD1
v_call: TRBV30
j_call: TRBJ1-6
cdr3_nt: TGTGCCTGGAGTGTACCGAAAGGGGGCGGATCACCCCTCCACTTT
cdr3_aa: CAWSVPKGGGSPLHF

clone_size: once
d_call: .
v_call: TRBV18
j_call: TRBJ1-3
cdr3_nt: TGTGCCAGCTCACCCCGGGACACCGGACGTATCTCTGGAAACACCATATATTTT
cdr3_aa: CASSPRDTGRISGNTIYF

clone_size: .
d_call: .
v_call: TRBV19
j_call: TRBJ1-5
cdr3_nt: TGTGCCAGTAGTATTGAGGGTGGTCAGCCCCAGCATTTT
cdr3_aa: CASSIEGGQPQHF

clone_size: .
d_call: .
v_call: TRBV19
j_call: TRBJ2-7
cdr3_nt: TGTGCCAGTAGTCCAGGGTCCTTAACCTACGAGCAGTACTTC
cdr3_aa: CASSPGSLTYEQYF

clone_size: .
d_call: TRBD2
v_call: TRBV3-1/TRBV3-2
j_call: TRBJ2-2
cdr3_nt: TGTGCCAGCAGCCAGAGAACCGGACTAGCGGGGGCTACCGGGGAGCTGTTTTTT
cdr3_aa: CASSQRTGLAGATGELFF

clone_size: .
d_call: .
v_call: TRBV5-1
j_call: TRBJ2-7
cdr3_nt: TGCGCCAGCAGCTTGTCAGGGGCCGTAAGTTCCTACGAGCAGTACTTC
cdr3_aa: CASSLSGAVSSYEQYF

clone_size: once
d_call: .
v_call: TRBV3-1/TRBV3-2
j_call: TRBJ2-7
cdr3_nt: TGTGCCAGCAGCCACCAGGGAAGGGCGGTGGAGCAGTACTTC
cdr3_aa: CASSHQGRAVEQYF

clone_size: once
d_call: TRBD2
v_call: TRBV9
j_call: TRBJ2-3
cdr3_nt: TGTGCCAGCAGCGTAGTCGCGGGACTAGCGGGGGGGCGAGCAGATACGCAGTATTTT
cdr3_aa: CASSVVAGLAGGRADTQYF

clone_size: .
d_call: TRBD1
v_call: TRBV2
j_call: TRBJ1-6
cdr3_nt: TGTGCCAGCAGTGAAGAGGGACAGATGAATTCACCCCTCCACTTT
cdr3_aa: CASSEEGQMNSPLHF

clone_size: .
d_call: .
v_call: TRBV4-1
j_call: TRBJ1-1
cdr3_nt: TGCGCCAGCAGCCAAGGGCCTCCCCCGAACACTGAAGCTTTCTTT
cdr3_aa: CASSQGPPPNTEAFF

clone_size: .
d_call: TRBD1
v_call: TRBV7-8
j_call: TRBJ2-7
cdr3_nt: TGTGCCAGCAGCTTGGACAGGGTCTCTTACGAGCAGTACTTC
cdr3_aa: CASSLDRVSYEQYF

clone_size: .
d_call: .
v_call: TRBV3-1/TRBV3-2
j_call: TRBJ1-2
cdr3_nt: TGTGCCAGCAGCCAACGGGGTGGTGTCGGGGGCTACACCTTC
cdr3_aa: CASSQRGGVGGYTF

clone_size: .
d_call: .
v_call: TRBV3-1/TRBV3-2
j_call: TRBJ2-2
cdr3_nt: TGTGCCAGCAGCCAACATCCAGGGGAATGGACCGGGGAGCTGTTTTTT
cdr3_aa: CASSQHPGEWTGELFF

clone_size: .
d_call: TRBD2
v_call: TRBV7-2
j_call: TRBJ2-3
cdr3_nt: TGTGCCAGCAGTCGTCGGGGGGGGGCAATTGGTACGCAGTATTTT
cdr3_aa: CASSRRGGAIGTQYF

clone_size: .
d_call: .
v_call: TRBV18
j_call: TRBJ2-1
cdr3_nt: TGTGCCAGCTCACCGGGGGCACCGGACAATGAGCAGTTCTTC
cdr3_aa: CASSPGAPDNEQFF

clone_size: .
d_call: .
v_call: TRBV7-2
j_call: TRBJ1-3
cdr3_nt: TGTGCCAGCAGCTTAAGGACAGCGCTAGGGGTCGGAAACACCATATATTTT
cdr3_aa: CASSLRTALGVGNTIYF

clone_size: .
d_call: .
v_call: TRBV9
j_call: TRBJ1-2
cdr3_nt: TGTGCCAGCAGCGTAGCTGTCGGCCCTGGTGGCTACACCTTC
cdr3_aa: CASSVAVGPGGYTF

clone_size: once
d_call: .
v_call: TRBV5-6
j_call: TRBJ1-5
cdr3_nt: TGTGCCAGCAGCCAACAGGATCAGCCCCAGCATTTT
cdr3_aa: CASSQQDQPQHF

clone_size: few
d_call: .
v_call: TRBV11-2
j_call: TRBJ2-7
cdr3_nt: TGTGCCAGCAGGGTACAGGGACCCGAGCAGTACTTC
cdr3_aa: CASRVQGPEQYF

clone_size: .
d_call: .
v_call: TRBV3-1/TRBV3-2
j_call: TRBJ1-5
cdr3_nt: TGTGCCAGCAGCCAAGCTCCGGGGGCTGGTCAGCCCCAGCATTTT
cdr3_aa: CASSQAPGAGQPQHF

clone_size: .
d_call: .
v_call: TRBV7-8
j_call: TRBJ2-7
cdr3_nt: TGTGCCAGCAGCCTCGGCAGGGAATACGAGCAGTACTTC
cdr3_aa: CASSLGREYEQYF

clone_size: .
d_call: TRBD1
v_call: TRBV19
j_call: TRBJ2-2
cdr3_nt: TGTGCCAGTAGTACAGGGGGATACACCGGGGAGCTGTTTTTT
cdr3_aa: CASSTGGYTGELFF

clone_size: .
d_call: .
v_call: TRBV9
j_call: TRBJ1-2
cdr3_nt: TGTGCCAGCAGCGTCGGGTATAACTATGGCTACACCTTC
cdr3_aa: CASSVGYNYGYTF

clone_size: .
d_call: .
v_call: TRBV27
j_call: TRBJ1-1
cdr3_nt: TGTGCCAGCAGTCCACCGAACACTGAAGCTTTCTTT
cdr3_aa: CASSPPNTEAFF

clone_size: .
d_call: TRBD1
v_call: TRBV7-2
j_call: TRBJ2-7
cdr3_nt: TGTGCCAGCAGGACCGGGACAGCCTCCTACGAGCAGTACTTC
cdr3_aa: CASRTGTASYEQYF

clone_size: once
d_call: TRBD1
v_call: TRBV28
j_call: TRBJ1-2
cdr3_nt: TGTGCCAGCAGTTTACGGGGACAGTCCTATGGCTACACCTTC
cdr3_aa: CASSLRGQSYGYTF

clone_size: .
d_call: .
v_call: TRBV2
j_call: TRBJ1-5
cdr3_nt: TGTGCCAGCAGTGAAGAAATTCAGCCCCAGCATTTT
cdr3_aa: CASSEEIQPQHF

clone_size: .
d_call: .
v_call: TRBV5-4
j_call: TRBJ1-1
cdr3_nt: TGTGCCAGCAGCCCGAAGGGGACCATGAACACTGAAGCTTTCTTT
cdr3_aa: CASSPKGTMNTEAFF

clone_size: few
d_call: .
v_call: TRBV7-9
j_call: TRBJ2-3
cdr3_nt: TGTGCCAGCAGCTCGCGGGTAGGAGGGCACGATACGCAGTATTTT
cdr3_aa: CASSSRVGGHDTQYF

clone_size: .
d_call: .
v_call: TRBV29-1
j_call: TRBJ2-2
cdr3_nt: TGCAGCGCTCCCAGTCACACAAACACCGGGGAGCTGTTTTTT
cdr3_aa: CSAPSHTNTGELFF

clone_size: .
d_call: .
v_call: TRBV30
j_call: TRBJ2-3
cdr3_nt: TGTGCCTGGACCCTGAGGGATACGCAGTATTTT
cdr3_aa: CAWTLRDTQYF

clone_size: .
d_call: TRBD2
v_call: TRBV4-1
j_call: TRBJ2-5
cdr3_nt: TGCGCCAGCAGCCAAGAGCCTCTTGGTAGCGGGAGTGTGCGGGGGACCCAGTACTTC
cdr3_aa: CASSQEPLGSGSVRGTQYF

clone_size: .
d_call: .
v_call: TRBV6-1
j_call: TRBJ2-7
cdr3_nt: TGTGCCAGCAGTGATGTCCCCTCCTACGAGCAGTACTTC
cdr3_aa: CASSDVPSYEQYF

clone_size: .
d_call: .
v_call: TRBV19
j_call: TRBJ1-2
cdr3_nt: TGTGCCAGGGGGGCGAGCTGTTACACCTTC
cdr3_aa: CARGASCYTF

clone_size: .
d_call: TRBD1
v_call: TRBV15
j_call: TRBJ2-7
cdr3_nt: TGTGCCACCAGCAGAGAGGGACAGGGATCCTACGAGCAGTACTTC
cdr3_aa: CATSREGQGSYEQYF

clone_size: .
d_call: .
v_call: TRBV18
j_call: TRBJ2-2
cdr3_nt: TGTGCCAGCTCACCAGGTATAGCCGGCGGGGAGCTGTTTTTT
cdr3_aa: CASSPGIAGGELFF

clone_size: .
d_call: TRBD2
v_call: TRBV4-3
j_call: TRBJ2-3
cdr3_nt: TGCGCCAGCAGCCCGGGACTAGCGGGCACAGATACGCAGTATTTT
cdr3_aa: CASSPGLAGTDTQYF

clone_size: .
d_call: TRBD2
v_call: TRBV10-3
j_call: TRBJ2-5
cdr3_nt: TGTGCCATCAGGAAGACTAGCGGGAGCCGAGAGACCCAGTACTTC
cdr3_aa: CAIRKTSGSRETQYF

clone_size: .
d_call: .
v_call: TRBV5-1
j_call: TRBJ1-1
cdr3_nt: TGCGCCAGCAGCTTCGCATCTATAAAGAACACTGAAGCTTTCTTT
cdr3_aa: CASSFASIKNTEAFF

clone_size: .
d_call: TRBD1
v_call: TRBV30
j_call: TRBJ1-2
cdr3_nt: TGTGCCTGGAGTTCATCTCTCGGACAGGGAAGGGGCTATGGCTACACCTTC
cdr3_aa: CAWSSSLGQGRGYGYTF

clone_size: once
d_call: TRBD1
v_call: TRBV5-6
j_call: TRBJ1-2
cdr3_nt: TGTGCCAGCAGCTTCCGGGACAGGGGGTACTATGGCTACACCTTC
cdr3_aa: CASSFRDRGYYGYTF

clone_size: few
d_call: .
v_call: TRBV19
j_call: TRBJ2-7
cdr3_nt: TGTGCCAGTAGTATCGGCAGGGGCGAGATCTCCTACGAGCAGTACTTC
cdr3_aa: CASSIGRGEISYEQYF

clone_size: .
d_call: TRBD2
v_call: TRBV7-9
j_call: TRBJ2-3
cdr3_nt: TGTGCCAGCAGCTTAATCCCAAGCGGGGGGAACACAGATACGCAGTATTTT
cdr3_aa: CASSLIPSGGNTDTQYF